This T cell receptor (beta chain) appears in the sequencing data of a study of blood T cell repertoires in COVID-19. In the study overall: Sources were T cells, B-cell-depleted T cells, or PBMCs; the material itself was cDNA or gDNA.

V was pared by 6 bases and J by 6 bases, with 22 bases between. CDR3 length equals 16 residues. The germline V gene encodes CDR1 MNHNS and CDR2 SASEGT. The data were produced by immunoSEQ multiplex PCR, yet TCRdb's version contains in-frame clones alone and is incomplete. The data show 100,000 to 130,000 clones, around 89% seen once. This TCR derives from a man aged 45-60 years with active or convalescent COVID-19. The sequenced sample was peripheral blood. The rearrangement uses TRBV6-1 and TRBJ2-3, with D unresolved. The CDR3 nucleotides are TGTGCCAGCAGGGAAATAAGAGGAAACGTCTTGGATACGCAGTATTTT. Its translation is CASREIRGNVLDTQYF.